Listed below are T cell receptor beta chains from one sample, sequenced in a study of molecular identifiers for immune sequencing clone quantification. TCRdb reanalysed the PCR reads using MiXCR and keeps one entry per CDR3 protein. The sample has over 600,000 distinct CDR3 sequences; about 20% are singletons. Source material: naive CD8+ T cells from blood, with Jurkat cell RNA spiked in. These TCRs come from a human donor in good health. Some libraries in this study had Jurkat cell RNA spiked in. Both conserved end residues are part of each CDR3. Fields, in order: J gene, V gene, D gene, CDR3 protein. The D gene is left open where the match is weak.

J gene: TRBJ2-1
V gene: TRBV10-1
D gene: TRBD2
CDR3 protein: CASSESGVAGYNEQFF

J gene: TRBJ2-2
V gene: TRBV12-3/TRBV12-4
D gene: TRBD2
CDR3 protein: CASSSRLAGANTGELFF

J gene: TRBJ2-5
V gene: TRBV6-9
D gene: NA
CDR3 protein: CATGTRETQYF

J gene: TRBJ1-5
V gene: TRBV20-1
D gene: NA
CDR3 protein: CSATSRQDYNQPQHF

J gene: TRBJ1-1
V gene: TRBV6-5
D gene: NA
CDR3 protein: CASSYVIGVNTEAFF

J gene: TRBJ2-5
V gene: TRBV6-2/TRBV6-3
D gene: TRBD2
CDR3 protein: CASSLGTSGGETQYF

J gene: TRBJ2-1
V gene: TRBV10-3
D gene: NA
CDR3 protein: CAISTGNYEQFF

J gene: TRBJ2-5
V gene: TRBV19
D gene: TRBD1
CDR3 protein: CASSMGDRGPATQYF

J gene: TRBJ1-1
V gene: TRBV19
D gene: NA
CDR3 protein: CASSTNLNTEAFF

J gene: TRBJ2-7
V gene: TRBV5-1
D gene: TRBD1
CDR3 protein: CASRTGAAYERYF

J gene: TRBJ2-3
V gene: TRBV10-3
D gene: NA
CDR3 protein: CAISGTEDGTDTQYF

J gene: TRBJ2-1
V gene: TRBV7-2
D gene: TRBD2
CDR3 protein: CASSLDRTSGYNEQFF

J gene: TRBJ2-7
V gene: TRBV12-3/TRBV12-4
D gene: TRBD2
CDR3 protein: CASTHGGAGERKSYEQCF

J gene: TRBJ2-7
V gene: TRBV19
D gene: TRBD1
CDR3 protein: CASSAHPTGVEQYF

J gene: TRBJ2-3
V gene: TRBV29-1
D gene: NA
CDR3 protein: CSVEVGFGTFTDTQYF

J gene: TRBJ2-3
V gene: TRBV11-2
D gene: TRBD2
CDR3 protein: CASSLVGGGAADTQYF

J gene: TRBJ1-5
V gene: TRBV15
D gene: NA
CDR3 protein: CATSRDEDRYSNQPQHF

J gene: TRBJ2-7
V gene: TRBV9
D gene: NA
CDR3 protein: CASSPRLAGEQYF

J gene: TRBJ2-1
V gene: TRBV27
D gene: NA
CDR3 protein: CASSLSGPLVPPYNEQFF

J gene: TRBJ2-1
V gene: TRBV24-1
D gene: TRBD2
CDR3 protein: CATTAGVDNEQFF

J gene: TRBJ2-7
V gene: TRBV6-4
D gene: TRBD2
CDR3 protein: CASSESPSGGLGSYEQYF

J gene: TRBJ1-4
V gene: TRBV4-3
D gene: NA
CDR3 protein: CASSQVMSSRKEKLFF

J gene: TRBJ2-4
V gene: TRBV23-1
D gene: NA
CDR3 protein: CASSPQGGAKNIQYF

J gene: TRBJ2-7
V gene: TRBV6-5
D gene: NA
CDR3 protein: CASSKLNTGNHEQYF

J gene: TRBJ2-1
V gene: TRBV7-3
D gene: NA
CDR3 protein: CASSSRPGVRYNEQFF

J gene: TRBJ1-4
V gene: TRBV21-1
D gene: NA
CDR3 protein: CASSSHPQGPGEKLFF

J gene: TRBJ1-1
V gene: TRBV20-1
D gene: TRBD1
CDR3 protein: CSARQGEDTEAFF

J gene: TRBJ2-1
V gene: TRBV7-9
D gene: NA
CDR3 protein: CASSNPQGADNEQFF

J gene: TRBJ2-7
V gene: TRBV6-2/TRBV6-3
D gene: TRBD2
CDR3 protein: CASSSSLTSGYEQYF

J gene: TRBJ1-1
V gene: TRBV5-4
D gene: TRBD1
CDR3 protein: CASSLGDREFGEAFF

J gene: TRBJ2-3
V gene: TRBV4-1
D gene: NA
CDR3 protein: CASSHPPARPGTDTQYF

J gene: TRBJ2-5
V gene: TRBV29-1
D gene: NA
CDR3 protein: CSVAGRLEGETQYF

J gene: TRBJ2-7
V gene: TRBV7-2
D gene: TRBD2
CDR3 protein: CASSYRASGTYEQYF

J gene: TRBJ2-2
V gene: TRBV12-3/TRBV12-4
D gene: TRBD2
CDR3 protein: CASSLRRERGGELFF

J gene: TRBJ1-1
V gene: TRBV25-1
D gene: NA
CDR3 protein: CASSESGNRRPMNTEAFF

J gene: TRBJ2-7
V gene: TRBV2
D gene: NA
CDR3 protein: CASSVGGNEQYF

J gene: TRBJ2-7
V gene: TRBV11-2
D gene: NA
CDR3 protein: CASSLSGGLDYEQYF

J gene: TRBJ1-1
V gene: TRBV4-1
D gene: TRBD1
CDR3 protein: CASSQVESGGIMNTEAFF

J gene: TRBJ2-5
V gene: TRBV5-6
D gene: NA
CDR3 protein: CASSLDSSAQETQYF

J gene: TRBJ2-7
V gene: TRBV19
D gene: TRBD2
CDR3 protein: CASSPRLAGGAYEQYF

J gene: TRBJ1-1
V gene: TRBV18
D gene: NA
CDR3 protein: CASSPKAGHGLDTEAFF

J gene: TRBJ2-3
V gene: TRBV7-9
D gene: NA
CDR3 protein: CASSNWGAHTDTQYF

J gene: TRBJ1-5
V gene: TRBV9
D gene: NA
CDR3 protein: CASSEDRGDQPQHF

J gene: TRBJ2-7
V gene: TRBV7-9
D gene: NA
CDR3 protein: CASSSPPLGSYEQYF

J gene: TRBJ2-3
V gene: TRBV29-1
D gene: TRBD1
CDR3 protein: CSVEFRTGGRTDTQYF

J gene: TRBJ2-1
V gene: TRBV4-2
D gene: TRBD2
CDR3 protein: CASSQATSSMFWEQFF

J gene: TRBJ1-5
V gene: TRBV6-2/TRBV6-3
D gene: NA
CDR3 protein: CASRWREKNQPQHF

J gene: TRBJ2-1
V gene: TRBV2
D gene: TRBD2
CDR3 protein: CASRDGAGGASDEQFF